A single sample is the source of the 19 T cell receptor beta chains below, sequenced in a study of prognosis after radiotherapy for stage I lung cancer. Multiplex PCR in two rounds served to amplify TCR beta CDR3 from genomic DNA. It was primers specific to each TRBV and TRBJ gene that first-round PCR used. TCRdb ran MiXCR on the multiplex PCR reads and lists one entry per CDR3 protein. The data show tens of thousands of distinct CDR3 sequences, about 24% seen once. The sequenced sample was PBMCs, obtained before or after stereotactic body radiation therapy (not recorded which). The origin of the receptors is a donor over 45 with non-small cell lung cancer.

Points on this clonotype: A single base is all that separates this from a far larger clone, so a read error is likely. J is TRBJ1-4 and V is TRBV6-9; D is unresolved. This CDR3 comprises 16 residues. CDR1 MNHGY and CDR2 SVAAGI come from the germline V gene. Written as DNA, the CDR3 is TGTGCCAGCAGTTACGCGGTTAACCGAGGGAGGGAAAAAATGTTTTTT. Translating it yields CASSYAVNRGREKMFF.

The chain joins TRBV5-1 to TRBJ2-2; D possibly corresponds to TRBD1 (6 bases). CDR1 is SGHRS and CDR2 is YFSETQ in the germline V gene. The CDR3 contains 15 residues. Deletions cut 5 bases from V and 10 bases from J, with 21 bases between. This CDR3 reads CASRPEPTGSEELFF. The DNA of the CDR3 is TGCGCCAGCAGACCGGAACCCACAGGGTCCGAGGAGCTGTTTTTT.

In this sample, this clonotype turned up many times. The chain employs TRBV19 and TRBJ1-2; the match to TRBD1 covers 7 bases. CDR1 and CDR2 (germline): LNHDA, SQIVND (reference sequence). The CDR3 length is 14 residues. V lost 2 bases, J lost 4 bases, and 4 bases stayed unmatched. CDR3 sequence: CASSIRDSLYGYTF. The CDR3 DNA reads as TGTGCCAGTAGTATACGGGACAGCCTCTATGGCTACACCTTC.

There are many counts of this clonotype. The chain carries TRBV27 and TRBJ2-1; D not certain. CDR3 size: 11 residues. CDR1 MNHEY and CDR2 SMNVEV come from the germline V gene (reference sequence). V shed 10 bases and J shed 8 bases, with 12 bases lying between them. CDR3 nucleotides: TGTGCCATAGGTGCGGCCCATGAGCAGTTCTTC. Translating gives CAIGAAHEQFF.

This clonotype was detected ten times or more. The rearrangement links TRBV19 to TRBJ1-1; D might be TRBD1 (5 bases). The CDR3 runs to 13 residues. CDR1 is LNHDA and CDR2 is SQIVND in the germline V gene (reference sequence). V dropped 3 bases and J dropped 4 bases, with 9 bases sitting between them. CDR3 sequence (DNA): TGTGCCAGTAGTATTTACGGGGGCACTGAAGCTTTCTTT. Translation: CASSIYGGTEAFF.

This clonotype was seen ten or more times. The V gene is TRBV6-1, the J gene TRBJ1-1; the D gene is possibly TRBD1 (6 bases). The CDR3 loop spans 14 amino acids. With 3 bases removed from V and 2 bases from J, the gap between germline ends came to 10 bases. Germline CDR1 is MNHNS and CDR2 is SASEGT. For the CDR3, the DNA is TGTGCCAGCAGTGAGGGGGGGCAAAACACTGAAGCTTTCTTT. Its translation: CASSEGGQNTEAFF.

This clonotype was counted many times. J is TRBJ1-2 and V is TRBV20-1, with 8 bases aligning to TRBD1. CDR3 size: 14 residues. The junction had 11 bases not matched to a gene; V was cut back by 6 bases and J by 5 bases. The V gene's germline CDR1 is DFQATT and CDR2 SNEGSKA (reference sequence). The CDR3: CSATLPGQAYGYTF. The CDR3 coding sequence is TGCAGTGCCACGCTTCCGGGACAGGCTTATGGCTACACCTTC.

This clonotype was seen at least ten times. The CDR3, as DNA: TGTGCCAGCAGCTTGGGACAGAGAAACTATGGCTACACCTTC. As protein: CASSLGQRNYGYTF. The V gene is TRBV7-8, the J gene TRBJ1-2; the match to TRBD1 covers 7 bases. Germline V CDR1 and CDR2: SGHVS, FQNEAQ. The CDR3 spans 14 residues. Trimming cost V 3 bases and J 2 bases; bases outside gene matches: 3.

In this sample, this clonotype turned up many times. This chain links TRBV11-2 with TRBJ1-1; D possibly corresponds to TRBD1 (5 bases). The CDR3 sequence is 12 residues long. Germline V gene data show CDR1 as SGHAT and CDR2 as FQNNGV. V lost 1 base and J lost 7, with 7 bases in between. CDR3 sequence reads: CASSLAGIEAFF. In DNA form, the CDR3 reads TGTGCCAGCAGCTTAGCAGGGATTGAAGCTTTCTTT.

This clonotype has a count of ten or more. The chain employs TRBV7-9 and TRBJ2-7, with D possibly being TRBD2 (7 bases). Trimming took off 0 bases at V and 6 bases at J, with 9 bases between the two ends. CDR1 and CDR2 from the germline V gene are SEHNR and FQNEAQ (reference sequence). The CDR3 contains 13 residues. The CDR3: CASSLAGGLEQYF. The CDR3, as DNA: TGTGCCAGCAGCTTAGCGGGGGGGCTCGAGCAGTACTTC.

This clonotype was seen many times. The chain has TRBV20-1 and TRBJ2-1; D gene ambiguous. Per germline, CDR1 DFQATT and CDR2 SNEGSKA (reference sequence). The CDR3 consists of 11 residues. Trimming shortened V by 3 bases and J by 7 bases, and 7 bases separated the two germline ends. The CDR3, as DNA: TGCAGTGCTAGCCCGTTTAATGAGCAGTTCTTC. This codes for CSASPFNEQFF.

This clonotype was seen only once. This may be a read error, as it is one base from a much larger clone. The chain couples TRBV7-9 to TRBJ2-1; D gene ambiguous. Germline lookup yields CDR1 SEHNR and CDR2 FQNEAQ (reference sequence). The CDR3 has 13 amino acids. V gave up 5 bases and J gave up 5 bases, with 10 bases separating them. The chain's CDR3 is CASSHWTNNEQFF. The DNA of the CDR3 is TGTGCCAGCAGCCATTGGACGAACAATGAGCAGTTCTTC.

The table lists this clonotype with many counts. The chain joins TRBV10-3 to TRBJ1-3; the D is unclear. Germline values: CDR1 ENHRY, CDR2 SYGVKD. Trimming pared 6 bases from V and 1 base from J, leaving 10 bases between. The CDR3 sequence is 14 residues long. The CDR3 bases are TGTGCCATCAGACAGAGGGATTCTGGAAACACCATATATTTT. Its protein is CAIRQRDSGNTIYF.

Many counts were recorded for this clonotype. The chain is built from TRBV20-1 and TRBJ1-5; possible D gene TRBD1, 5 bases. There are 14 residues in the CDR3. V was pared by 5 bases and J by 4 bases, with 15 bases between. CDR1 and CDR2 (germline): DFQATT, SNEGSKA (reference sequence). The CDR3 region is CSALGRKGNQPQHF. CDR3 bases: TGCAGTGCTCTAGGGAGGAAGGGGAATCAGCCCCAGCATTTT.

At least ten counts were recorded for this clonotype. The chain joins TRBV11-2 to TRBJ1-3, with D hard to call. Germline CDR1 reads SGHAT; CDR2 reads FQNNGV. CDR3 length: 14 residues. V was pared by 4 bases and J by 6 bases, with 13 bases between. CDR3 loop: CASSSERLLNTIYF. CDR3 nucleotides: TGTGCCAGCAGCTCTGAGAGGTTACTAAACACCATATATTTT.

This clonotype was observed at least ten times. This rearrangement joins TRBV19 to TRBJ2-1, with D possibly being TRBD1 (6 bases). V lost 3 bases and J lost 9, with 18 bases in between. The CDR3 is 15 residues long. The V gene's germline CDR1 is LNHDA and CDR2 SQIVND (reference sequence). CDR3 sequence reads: CASSISHRAVGEQFF. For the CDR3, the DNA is TGTGCCAGTAGTATCTCCCACAGGGCGGTGGGTGAGCAGTTCTTC.

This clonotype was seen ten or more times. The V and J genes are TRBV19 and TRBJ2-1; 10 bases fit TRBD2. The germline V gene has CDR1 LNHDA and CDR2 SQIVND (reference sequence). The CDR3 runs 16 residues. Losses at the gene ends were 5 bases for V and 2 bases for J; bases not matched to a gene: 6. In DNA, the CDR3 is TGTGCCAGTAGTCCCCGGACTAGCGGCACCTACAATGAGCAGTTCTTC. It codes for CASSPRTSGTYNEQFF.

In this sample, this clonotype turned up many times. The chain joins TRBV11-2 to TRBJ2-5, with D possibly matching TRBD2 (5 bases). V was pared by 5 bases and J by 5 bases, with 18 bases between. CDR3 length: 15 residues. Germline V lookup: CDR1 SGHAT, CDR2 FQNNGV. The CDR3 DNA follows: TGTGCCAGCAGCCCCAGTGGTCACTCGGGGGAGACCCAGTACTTC. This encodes CASSPSGHSGETQYF.

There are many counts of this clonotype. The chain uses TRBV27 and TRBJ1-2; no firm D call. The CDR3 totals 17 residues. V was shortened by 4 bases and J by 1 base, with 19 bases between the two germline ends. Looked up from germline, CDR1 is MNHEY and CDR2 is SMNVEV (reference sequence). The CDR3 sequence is CASSSVAGQAFNYGYTF. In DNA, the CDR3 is TGTGCCAGCAGTTCGGTCGCCGGGCAGGCCTTTAACTATGGCTACACCTTC.